A single sample is the source of the 2 T cell receptor beta chains below, sequenced in a study of T cell repertoires in cytomegalovirus infection. TCRdb reanalysed the reads using MiXCR and keeps one entry per CDR3 protein. The sample contains 250,000 to 300,000 distinct CDR3 sequences, around 9% of which appear only once. The sequencing sample was made of PBMCs. The receptor source for this set is a human donor in good health (CMV status not recorded). Some clones in this sample may be carry-over from other donors' samples.

This clonotype appeared a few times. The rearrangement links TRBV20-1 to TRBJ2-5, with TRBD2 matching 11 bases. The length of the CDR3 is 17 residues. Germline CDR1 DFQATT, CDR2 SNEGSKA (reference sequence). J was trimmed by 2 bases and V by 1 base; bases with no gene match: 9. The CDR3 here is CSARGDSGGARQETQYF. In DNA form, the CDR3 reads TGCAGTGCTAGAGGAGATAGCGGGGGGGCCCGGCAAGAGACCCAGTACTTC.

The sample holds many counts of this clonotype. This chain uses TRBV7-9 with TRBJ1-1; tentative D call: TRBD1 (5 bases). Trimming shortened V by 5 bases and J by 1 base, and 14 bases separated the two germline ends. CDR3 length: 15 amino acids. CDR1 SEHNR and CDR2 FQNEAQ come from the germline V gene (reference sequence). CDR3 bases: TGTGCCAGCAGCACCGGGGGACGGGGGAACACTGAAGCTTTCTTT. Translated, it gives CASSTGGRGNTEAFF.